This T cell receptor beta chain emerged from a study of Ad26.COV2.S vaccination and SARS-CoV-2 variants. Study information: Ad26.COV2.S shots went into the muscle once or twice, 56 days apart. Findings and limits, study-wide: Greater spike-specific TCR breadth was seen in vaccine recipients than in placebo recipients.

Treatment denoted: some 20 received Ad26.COV2.S at low or high dose, single or two shots; about 5 received placebo; per-sample allocation not given. Day 63 after the first vaccine or placebo injection was the time point for sampling. CDR1 is SNHLY, CDR2 FYNNEI, per germline. Trimming removed 5 bases from V and 3 bases from J, with 10 bases in between. The CDR3 has 13 residues. Sequencing was performed with immunoSEQ multiplex PCR; in TCRdb, only in-frame clones are kept and a portion is missing. The sample lists 400,000 to 500,000 clones; approximately 88% were seen once. As concerns this clone: The antigen remains unidentified.

The specimen was peripheral blood, collected in a trial of Ad26.COV2.S vaccine versus placebo. This clonotype was sampled from a person aged 18-60 years who received the Ad26.COV2.S COVID-19 vaccine or a placebo. The V call is TRBV2, the J call TRBJ1-2; the D gene is possibly TRBD1 (5 bases). The CDR3 nucleotides read TGTGCCAGCAGTCCAGACAGTGACTATGGCTACACCTTC. Amino acids: CASSPDSDYGYTF. Full variable domain (remainder filled in from reference TRBV2 and TRBJ1-2): EPEVTQTPSHQVTQMGQEVILRCVPISNHLYFYWYRQILGQKVEFLVSFYNNEISEKSEIFDDQFSVERPDGSNFTLKIRSTKLEDSAMYFCASSPDSDYGYTFGSGTRLTVV.